These 8 T cell receptor beta chains were sequenced from one sample in a study of identical twins. Each CDR3 protein is one row after TCRdb ran MiXCR on the 5' RACE reads. The profile shows some 760,000 distinct CDR3 sequences, approximately 18% of them singletons. These data are also associated with another study on T cells expressing NK-cell markers.

The specimen was PBMCs. The receptor source for this set is a woman between 18 and 29 years old in good health.

The chain employs TRBV10-3 and TRBJ1-2; possibly TRBD1 for D (6 bases). Trimming removed 3 bases at V and 1 base at J, with 18 bases between. The CDR3 has 17 residues. Germline lookup yields CDR1 ENHRY and CDR2 SYGVKD. The CDR3 protein is CAISDSRAGESNYGYTF. CDR3 bases: TGTGCCATCAGTGATTCCCGGGCAGGGGAGAGTAACTATGGCTACACCTTC.

This chain links TRBV10-3 with TRBJ1-1; TRBD1 is a possible D gene (6 bases). This CDR3 region has 13 residues. Trimming left V 10 bases short and J 5 bases short, with 17 bases between. Per germline, CDR1 ENHRY and CDR2 SYGVKD. CDR3 DNA: TGTGCCACCACAGGGTTAACTAATACTGAAGCTTTCTTT. Translated: CATTGLTNTEAFF.

The gene calls are TRBV20-1 and TRBJ2-7; 10 bases are a match to TRBD2. The V and J ends lost 4 bases and 3 bases, in that order; junction bases with no gene match: 9. Germline V lookup: CDR1 DFQATT, CDR2 SNEGSKA (reference sequence). The CDR3 is 15 amino acids. For the CDR3, the DNA is TGCAGTGCTATCCTACCAACTAGCGGGATCTACGAGCAGTACTTC. Its protein product is CSAILPTSGIYEQYF.

This clonotype came up a few times. V and J are TRBV7-3 and TRBJ1-1; D is unresolved. Between the trimmed V and J ends, which lost 5 bases and 4 bases, there was a span of 14 bases. Germline V gene data show CDR1 as SGHTA and CDR2 as FQGTGA. CDR3 length: 14 amino acids. CDR3 protein: CASSPLVSSTEAFF. As DNA, the CDR3 is TGTGCCAGCAGCCCCCTGGTTAGTAGCACTGAAGCTTTCTTT.

The chain combines TRBV4-3 with TRBJ1-4; unclear D gene. Trimming stripped 1 base from V and 0 bases from J, with 6 bases between. The CDR3 totals 15 residues. Germline CDR1 and CDR2: LGHNA and YSLEER. The CDR3 is CASSQGQTTNEKLFF. CDR3 in DNA: TGCGCCAGCAGCCAAGGCCAGACAACTAATGAAAAACTGTTTTTT.

V usage is TRBV19 and J usage is TRBJ1-6, with D unresolved. Germline V gene lookup returns CDR1 LNHDA and CDR2 SQIVND (reference sequence). This CDR3 region has 14 residues. V lost 6 bases to trimming and J lost 14 bases, with 20 bases between them. The CDR3 region is CASRTIEGGLALHF. CDR3 sequence (DNA): TGTGCCAGTAGGACGATAGAAGGCGGCCTAGCCCTCCACTTT.

This clonotype has a handful of counts. The chain employs TRBV10-1 and TRBJ2-7; D remains unclear. Germline values: CDR1 WNHNN, CDR2 SYGVQD (reference sequence). V was cut by 0 bases and J by 7 bases, with 13 bases left in between. The CDR3 runs 14 residues. The CDR3 bases are TGCGCCAGCAGTGAGTCCTCGTCACAGAATGAGCAGTACTTC. It encodes CASSESSSQNEQYF.

This clonotype was counted between two and nine times. V usage is TRBV20-1 and J usage is TRBJ1-1, with TRBD1 as a possible D gene (5 bases). V lost 5 bases and J lost 5, with 18 bases in between. The CDR3 sequence is 14 residues long. Germline CDR1 and CDR2: DFQATT and SNEGSKA (reference sequence). Written as DNA, the CDR3 is TGCAGTGCTGGGCGATCCGGGGCAGGAACTGAAGCTTTCTTT. Its translation: CSAGRSGAGTEAFF.